The TCR delta chain under discussion was sequenced for a study of Vδ1+ human thymocytes. Findings and caveats of the study: TRD repertoires were essentially private, unlike widely shared TRG clonotypes. About 20% of thymic delta-chain sequences were Vdelta2, with few Vdelta3, unlike blood Vdelta1+ controls. Thymic TRG and TRD repertoires appeared highly polyclonal.

From germline, CDR1 is TSWWSYY and CDR2 QGS. J was trimmed by 0 bases and V by 4 bases; bases with no gene match: 14. The CDR3 extends over 18 amino acids. A word on this clone: Its target is not known.

Thymocytes were sorted as CD3+ TCRVdelta1+ TCRVdelta2- after alphabeta T cell depletion. Sorted Vdelta1+ thymocytes were roughly 96% to 99.6% pure. The template was reverse-transcribed extracted RNA. Pooled V-gene forward primers with one constant-region reverse primer generated the CDR3 amplicons by multiplex PCR. TCRdb reprocessed the multiplex PCR reads through CATT. The sample records 50,000 to 75,000 delta-chain clones, less than 15% being singletons. The rearrangement joins TRDV1 to TRDJ1; 7 bases are shared with TRDD3. The receptor comes from a girl under two years old who had congenital heart surgery. Sample: Vdelta1+ gamma-delta thymocytes from the thymus. Noted subset: FACS-sorted CD3+ TCRalphabeta- TCRVdelta1+ TCRVdelta2- thymocytes. CDR3 coding DNA: TGTGCTCTTGGGGGGACTCCAAACTGGGGATTCTACACCGATAAACTCATCTTT. Translating it yields CALGGTPNWGFYTDKLIF.